The 19 T cell receptor beta chains listed next were all sequenced from one sample in a study of radiation and T cells in renal cell carcinoma. Repertoires were generated with immunoSEQ multiplex PCR, while TCRdb's copy carries only in-frame clones and drops some. This sample has about 49,000 clones, with roughly four fifths found just once. Stated time point: baseline pretreatment blood. Indicated treatment: 15 Gy SBRT to primary tumor, nephrectomy 4 weeks later. Sequencing used blood, obtained from a patient whose treatment included radiotherapy and nephrectomy. These receptors came from a woman aged 70-85 years with renal cell carcinoma.

The CDR3 reads CASSLGQGNQPQHF. The CDR3 nucleotides are TGTGCCAGTAGCCTAGGACAGGGCAATCAGCCCCAGCATTTT. The genes are TRBV19 and TRBJ1-5; 7 nucleotides align to TRBD1. This CDR3 is built from 14 residues. The J segment lost 2 bases and the V segment lost 6 bases, leaving 4 bases of the junction unmatched. Germline V gene sequence: CDR1 LNHDA, CDR2 SQIVND (reference sequence).

In regard to this clone: At the DNA level, this CDR3 is encoded by other sequences in the same sample as well. This chain links TRBV5-6 with TRBJ1-2; the D gene is possibly TRBD1 (5 bases). The CDR3 consists of 17 residues. V dropped 4 bases and J dropped 5 bases, with 24 bases sitting between them. CDR1 is SGHDT and CDR2 is YYEEEE in the germline V gene. The CDR3 coding sequence is TGTGCCAGCAGCCCGTGGGGCGAGGGGCCAGGGACTTATGGCTACACCTTC. Its translation: CASSPWGEGPGTYGYTF. Together with reference TRBV5-6 and TRBJ1-2, the CDR3 gives the full variable domain: DAGVTQSPTHLIKTRGQQVTLRCSPKSGHDTVSWYQQALGQGPQFIFQYYEEEERQRGNFPDRFSGHQFPNYSSELNVNALLLGDSALYLCASSPWGEGPGTYGYTFGSGTRLTVV.

This chain uses TRBV11-1 with TRBJ2-7, with TRBD2 matching over 7 bases. The CDR3 runs 15 residues. Germline V gives CDR1 SGHAT, CDR2 FQDESV (reference sequence). Unmatched junction bases numbered 10, after V lost 5 bases and J lost 3 bases. As DNA, the CDR3 is TGTGCCAGCAGCAAGCCGGGAGGTGGGGGCTACGAGCAGTACTTC. Translating it yields CASSKPGGGGYEQYF.

V and J are TRBV25-1 and TRBJ1-2; possibly TRBD1 for D (5 bases). Germline CDR1 and CDR2: MGHDK and SYGVNS. The CDR3 covers 14 residues. Trimming removed 6 bases from V and 2 bases from J, with 13 bases in between. CDR3 amino acids: CASSHQGLNYGYTF. The DNA for the CDR3 is TGTGCCAGCAGCCATCAGGGATTGAACTATGGCTACACCTTC.

The J gene is TRBJ2-3, the V gene TRBV5-1; TRBD2 matches at 7 bases. The V and J ends lost 4 bases and 8 bases, in that order; junction bases with no gene match: 16. The CDR3 totals 16 residues. Germline CDR1 SGHRS, CDR2 YFSETQ. CDR3 loop: CASSVGLGLAEGTQYF. The CDR3 nucleotides are TGCGCCAGCAGCGTAGGACTAGGTCTAGCTGAGGGTACGCAGTATTTT.

The chain links TRBV7-9 to TRBJ1-2; 7 bases agree with TRBD1. V gave up 5 bases and J gave up 3 bases; unmatched junction bases: 3. Germline-derived CDR1 and CDR2 are SEHNR and FQNEAQ (reference sequence). This CDR3 comprises 13 residues. This chain's CDR3 is CASSRGTDYGYTF. CDR3 nucleotide sequence: TGTGCCAGCAGCCGAGGGACAGACTATGGCTACACCTTC.

This clone is labeled as medium-sized. This same CDR3 is encoded by further DNA sequences in the sample. The chain joins TRBV19 to TRBJ1-1; D unresolved. Trimming stripped 3 bases from V and 1 base from J, with 9 bases between. CDR1 LNHDA and CDR2 SQIVND come from the germline V gene (reference sequence). The CDR3 spans 14 residues. This CDR3 reads CASSIGSGNTEAFF. Written as DNA, the CDR3 is TGTGCCAGTAGTATCGGTTCCGGGAACACTGAAGCTTTCTTT.

The chain joins TRBV4-1 to TRBJ1-4; D is unclear. Per the germline V gene, CDR1 is MGHRA and CDR2 is YSYEKL. Trimming took off 3 bases at V and 3 bases at J, with 14 bases between the two ends. The CDR3 is 16 amino acids. The CDR3 bases are TGCGCCAGCAGCCAGGCCCGCGGGGAGGCTAATGAAAAACTGTTTTTT. Protein product: CASSQARGEANEKLFF.

The CDR3, as DNA: TGTGCCAGCAGCTTAGGGGGACCGGGACAGGTTTCTAACGAGCAGTACTTC. It is translated as CASSLGGPGQVSNEQYF. The rearrangement links TRBV7-2 to TRBJ2-7; 8 positions agree with TRBD1. The CDR3 contains 17 residues. V was clipped by 1 base and J by 5 bases; unmatched bases: 13. Germline CDR1 SGHTA, CDR2 FQGNSA. Full variable domain (outside the CDR3, taken from reference TRBV7-2 and TRBJ2-7): GAGVSQSPSNKVTEKGKDVELRCDPISGHTALYWYRQSLGQGLEFLIYFQGNSAPDKSGLPSDRFSAERTGGSVSTLTIQRTQQEDSAVYLCASSLGGPGQVSNEQYFGPGTRLTVT.

This clone has only a few counts. The chain carries TRBV6-5 and TRBJ1-5; D ambiguous. Deletions cut 6 bases from V and 3 bases from J, with 9 bases between. This CDR3 has 13 amino acids. Germline values: CDR1 MNHEY, CDR2 SVGAGI. CDR3 residues: CASRNHPNQPQHF. DNA for the CDR3: TGTGCCAGCAGAAACCACCCCAATCAGCCCCAGCATTTT.

The chain employs TRBV27 and TRBJ2-4; tentatively, D is TRBD2 (6 bases). The CDR3 sequence is 15 residues long. Germline lookup yields CDR1 MNHEY and CDR2 SMNVEV (reference sequence). V lost 5 bases and J lost 0, with 11 bases in between. DNA of the CDR3: TGTGCCAGCAGTGGGGAGGCTTTAGCCAAAAACATTCAGTACTTC. The encoded protein is CASSGEALAKNIQYF.

The genes are TRBV19 and TRBJ2-3; 10 nucleotides agree with TRBD2. Germline V gene sequence: CDR1 LNHDA, CDR2 SQIVND (reference sequence). V lost 3 bases, J lost 4 bases, and 10 bases stayed unmatched. This CDR3 has 17 amino acids. For the CDR3, the DNA is TGTGCCAGTAGTATTTCCCACCTAGCGGGGGCCCCAGATACGCAGTATTTT. Encoded protein: CASSISHLAGAPDTQYF.

In its sample, this clone was seen many times. This chain uses TRBV2 with TRBJ1-5; D gene uncertain. This CDR3 contains 15 residues. Germline lookup yields CDR1 SNHLY and CDR2 FYNNEI. V lost 1 base and J lost 0, with 7 bases in between. The CDR3 loop reads CASSEDSDSNQPQHF. In DNA form, the CDR3 reads TGTGCCAGCAGTGAAGACAGCGATAGCAATCAGCCCCAGCATTTT.

The rearrangement joins TRBV7-7 to TRBJ2-5; 11 bases are a match to TRBD2. The germline CDR1 and CDR2 sequences are SSHAT and FNYEAQ (reference sequence). Trimming took 5 bases from V and 2 from J; bases not matched to a gene: 7. The CDR3 is made up of 16 amino acids. This chain's CDR3 is CASSQPTSGAQETQYF. The CDR3 bases are TGTGCCAGCAGCCAGCCGACTAGCGGGGCACAAGAGACCCAGTACTTC.

In its sample, this clone ranks as medium-sized. The V gene is TRBV11-2, the J gene TRBJ1-2; D gene uncertain. Trimming pared 1 base from V and 1 base from J, leaving 4 bases between. The V gene's germline CDR1 is SGHAT and CDR2 FQNNGV. This CDR3 spans 13 amino acids. The CDR3 loop is CASSLVDNYGYTF. The CDR3 DNA reads as TGTGCCAGCAGCTTAGTTGATAACTATGGCTACACCTTC.

V and J are TRBV19 and TRBJ1-6, with a weak D call TRBD1 (5 bases). The CDR3 has 15 residues. V was pared by 9 bases and J by 5 bases, with 17 bases between. The germline CDR1 and CDR2 sequences are LNHDA and SQIVND (reference sequence). DNA of the CDR3: TGTGCCAGCAGGGACTCCCCTCTTAATAATTCACCCCTCCACTTT. Residues: CASRDSPLNNSPLHF.

The chain combines TRBV6-1 with TRBJ1-5; D call uncertain. Germline V CDR1 and CDR2: MNHNS, SASEGT. With 0 bases removed from V and 5 bases from J, the gap between germline ends came to 14 bases. The CDR3 runs to 16 residues. In nucleotides, the CDR3 is TGTGCCAGCAGTGAAGCGCGGGTCTGGGAGGATCAGCCCCAGCATTTT. Translating it yields CASSEARVWEDQPQHF.

V and J are TRBV27 and TRBJ2-1; TRBD2 matches at 12 bases. CDR1 and CDR2 (germline): MNHEY, SMNVEV (reference sequence). The CDR3 contains 15 residues. Trimming removed 5 bases from V and 7 bases from J; junction bases left unmatched: 6. The CDR3 coding sequence is TGTGCCAGCAGTCTGGCTAGCGGGGGGGCGAATGAGCAGTTCTTC. This translates into CASSLASGGANEQFF.

V and J are TRBV7-7 and TRBJ2-1; possibly TRBD2 for D (5 bases). V was clipped by 5 bases and J by 0 bases, with 11 bases between them. CDR3 length equals 15 residues. Germline values: CDR1 SSHAT, CDR2 FNYEAQ (reference sequence). CDR3 in DNA: TGTGCCAGCAGCCCGTTTAGCGACTCCTACAATGAGCAGTTCTTC. The encoded protein is CASSPFSDSYNEQFF.